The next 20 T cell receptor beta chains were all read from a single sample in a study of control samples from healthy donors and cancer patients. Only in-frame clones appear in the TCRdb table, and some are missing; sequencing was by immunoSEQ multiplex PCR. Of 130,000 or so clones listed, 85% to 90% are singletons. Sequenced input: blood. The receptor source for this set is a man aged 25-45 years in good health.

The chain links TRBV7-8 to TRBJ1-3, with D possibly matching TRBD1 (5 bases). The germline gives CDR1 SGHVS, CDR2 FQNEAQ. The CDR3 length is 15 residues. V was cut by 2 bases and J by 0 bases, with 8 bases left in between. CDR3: CASSLIRGSGNTIYF. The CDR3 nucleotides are TGTGCCAGCAGCTTAATAAGGGGCTCTGGAAACACCATATATTTT.

The CDR3 sequence is CASSQGASGETDTQYF. CDR3 in DNA: TGTGCCAGCAGCCAAGGGGCTAGCGGGGAGACAGATACGCAGTATTTT. The chain joins TRBV14 to TRBJ2-3; 9 bases are shared with TRBD2. The J segment lost 3 bases and the V segment lost 1 base, leaving 5 bases of the junction unmatched. CDR1 is SGHDN, CDR2 FVKESK, per germline. This CDR3 has 16 amino acids.

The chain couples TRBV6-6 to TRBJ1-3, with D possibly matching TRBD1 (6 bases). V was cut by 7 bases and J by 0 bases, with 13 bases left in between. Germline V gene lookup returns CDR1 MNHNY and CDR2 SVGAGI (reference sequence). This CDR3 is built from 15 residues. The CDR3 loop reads CASNPDRSSGNTIYF. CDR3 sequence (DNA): TGTGCCAGCAACCCTGACAGGAGCTCTGGAAACACCATATATTTT.

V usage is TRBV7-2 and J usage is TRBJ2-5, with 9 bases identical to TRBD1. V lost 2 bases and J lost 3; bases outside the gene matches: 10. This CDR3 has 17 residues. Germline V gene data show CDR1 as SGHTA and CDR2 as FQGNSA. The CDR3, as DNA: TGTGCCAGCAGCTTAAAGGTGGTTGGGACAGGGAAAGAGACCCAGTACTTC. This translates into CASSLKVVGTGKETQYF.

The CDR3 loop reads CASSIGQGAGGANVLTF. The CDR3 nucleotides read TGTGCCAGTAGTATTGGTCAGGGGGCAGGTGGGGCCAACGTCCTGACTTTC. The chain carries TRBV19 and TRBJ2-6; 8 bases are shared with TRBD1. V was clipped by 3 bases and J by 3 bases; unmatched bases: 7. This CDR3 region has 17 residues. CDR1 LNHDA and CDR2 SQIVND come from the germline V gene (reference sequence).

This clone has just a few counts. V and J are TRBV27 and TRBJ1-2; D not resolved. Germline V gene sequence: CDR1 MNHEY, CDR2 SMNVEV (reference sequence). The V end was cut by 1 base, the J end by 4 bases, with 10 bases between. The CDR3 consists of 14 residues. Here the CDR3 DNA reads TGTGCCAGCAGTTTATACTATGGCAGCTATGGCTACACCTTC. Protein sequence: CASSLYYGSYGYTF.

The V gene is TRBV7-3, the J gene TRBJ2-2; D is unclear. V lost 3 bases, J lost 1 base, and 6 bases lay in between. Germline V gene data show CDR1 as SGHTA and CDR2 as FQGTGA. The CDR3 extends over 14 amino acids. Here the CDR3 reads CASSLTVNTGELFF. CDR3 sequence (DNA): TGTGCCAGCAGCTTGACGGTGAACACCGGGGAGCTGTTTTTT.

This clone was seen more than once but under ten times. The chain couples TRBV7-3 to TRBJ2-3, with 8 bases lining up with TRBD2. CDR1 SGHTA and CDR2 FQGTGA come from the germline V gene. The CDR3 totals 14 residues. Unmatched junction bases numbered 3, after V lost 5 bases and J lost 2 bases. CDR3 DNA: TGTGCCAGCAGCATAGCGGGGCTCACAGATACGCAGTATTTT. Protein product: CASSIAGLTDTQYF.

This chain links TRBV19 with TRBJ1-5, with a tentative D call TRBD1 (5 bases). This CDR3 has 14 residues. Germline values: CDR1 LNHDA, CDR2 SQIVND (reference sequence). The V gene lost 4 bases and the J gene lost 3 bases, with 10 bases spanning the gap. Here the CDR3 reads CASSRGTPNQPQHF. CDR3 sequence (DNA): TGTGCCAGTAGTAGAGGGACGCCCAATCAGCCCCAGCATTTT.

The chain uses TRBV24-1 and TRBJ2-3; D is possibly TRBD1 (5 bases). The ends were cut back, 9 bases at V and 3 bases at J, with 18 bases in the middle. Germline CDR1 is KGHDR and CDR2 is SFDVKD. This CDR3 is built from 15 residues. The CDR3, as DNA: TGTGCCACCGGATGGAGTAGGGGTTTGACAGATACGCAGTATTTT. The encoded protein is CATGWSRGLTDTQYF.

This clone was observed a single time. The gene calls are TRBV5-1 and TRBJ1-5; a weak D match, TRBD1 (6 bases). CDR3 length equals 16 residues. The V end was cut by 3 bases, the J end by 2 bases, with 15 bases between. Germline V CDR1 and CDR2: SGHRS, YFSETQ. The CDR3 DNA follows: TGCGCCAGCAGCTGGGACGGTTACAGGGGCAATCAGCCCCAGCATTTT. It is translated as CASSWDGYRGNQPQHF.

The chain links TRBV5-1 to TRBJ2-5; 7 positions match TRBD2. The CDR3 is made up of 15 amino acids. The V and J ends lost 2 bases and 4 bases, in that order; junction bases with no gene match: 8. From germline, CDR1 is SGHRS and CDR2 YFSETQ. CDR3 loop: CASSFTAGMGETQYF. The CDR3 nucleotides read TGCGCCAGCAGCTTTACAGCGGGGATGGGAGAGACCCAGTACTTC.

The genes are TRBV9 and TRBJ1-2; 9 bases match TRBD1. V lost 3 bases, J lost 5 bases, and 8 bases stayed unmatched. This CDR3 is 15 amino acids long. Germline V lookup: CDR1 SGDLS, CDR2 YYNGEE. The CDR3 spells CASSATGGQGYGYTF. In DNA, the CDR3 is TGTGCCAGCAGCGCCACCGGGGGACAGGGTTATGGCTACACCTTC.

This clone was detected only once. The CDR3 is CASSYRELGTGELFF. The DNA of the CDR3 is TGTGCCAGCAGTTACAGGGAATTGGGCACCGGGGAGCTGTTTTTT. This rearrangement joins TRBV2 to TRBJ2-2; perhaps TRBD1 as D (6 bases). Trimming took off 5 bases at V and 4 bases at J, with 14 bases between the two ends. The CDR3 is made up of 15 amino acids. The germline V gene encodes CDR1 SNHLY and CDR2 FYNNEI.

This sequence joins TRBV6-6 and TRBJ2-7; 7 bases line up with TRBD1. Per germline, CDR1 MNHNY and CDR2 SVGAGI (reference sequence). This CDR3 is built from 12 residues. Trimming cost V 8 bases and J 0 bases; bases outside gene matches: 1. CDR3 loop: CASRDSSYEQYF. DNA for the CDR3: TGTGCCAGCCGGGACAGCTCCTACGAGCAGTACTTC.

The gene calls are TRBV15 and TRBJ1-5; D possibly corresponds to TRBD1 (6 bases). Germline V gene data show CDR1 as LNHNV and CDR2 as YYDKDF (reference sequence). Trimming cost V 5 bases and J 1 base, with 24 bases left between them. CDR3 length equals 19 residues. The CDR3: CATSGGGGRGGSSNQPQHF. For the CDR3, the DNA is TGTGCCACCAGCGGGGGAGGCGGGAGAGGGGGGTCGAGCAATCAGCCCCAGCATTTT.

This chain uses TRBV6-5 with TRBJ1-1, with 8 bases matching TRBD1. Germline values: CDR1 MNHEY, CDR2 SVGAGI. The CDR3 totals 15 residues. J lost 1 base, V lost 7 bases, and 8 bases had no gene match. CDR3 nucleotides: TGTGCCAGCAACCCCAGGGGGCGGGGGAACACTGAAGCTTTCTTT. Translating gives CASNPRGRGNTEAFF.

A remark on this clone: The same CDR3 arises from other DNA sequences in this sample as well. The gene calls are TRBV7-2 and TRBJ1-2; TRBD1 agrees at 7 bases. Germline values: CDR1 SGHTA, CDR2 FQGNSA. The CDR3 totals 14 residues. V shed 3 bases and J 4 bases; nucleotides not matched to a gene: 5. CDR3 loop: CASSFPGQPYGYTF. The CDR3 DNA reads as TGTGCCAGCAGCTTTCCGGGACAGCCCTATGGCTACACCTTC.

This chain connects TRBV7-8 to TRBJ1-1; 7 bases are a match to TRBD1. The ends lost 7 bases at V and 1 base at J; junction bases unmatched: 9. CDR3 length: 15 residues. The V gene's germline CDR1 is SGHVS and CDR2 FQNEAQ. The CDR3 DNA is TGTGCCAGCACCCCTTACAGGGGAGGGAACACTGAAGCTTTCTTT. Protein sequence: CASTPYRGGNTEAFF.

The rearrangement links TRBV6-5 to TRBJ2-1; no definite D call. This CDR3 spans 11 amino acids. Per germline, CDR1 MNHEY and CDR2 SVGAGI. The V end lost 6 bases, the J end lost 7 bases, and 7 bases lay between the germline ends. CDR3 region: CASRGLNEQFF. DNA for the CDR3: TGTGCCAGCAGGGGGTTGAATGAGCAGTTCTTC.